This entry is about one TCR beta chain. The sample comes from a study of blood T cell repertoires in COVID-19. Study background: From the United States, Italy and Spain came samples of acute and convalescent COVID-19. Sample material is recorded as cDNA or gDNA derived from T cells, B-cell-depleted T cells, or PBMCs.

In the original workflow: Amplification of reference gene primers was used by the study to estimate nucleated cell counts. Sequenced by immunoSEQ multiplex PCR; TCRdb stores in-frame clones only, minus some. That table is the source of V, J and clone size, and D and trimming were worked out from the DNA. The sample contains approximately 160,000 clones, over 85% of which appear only once. Germline lookup yields CDR1 SGHVS and CDR2 FQNEAQ. With 5 bases removed from V and 0 bases from J, the gap between germline ends came to 13 bases. The CDR3 extends over 16 amino acids. The rearrangement joins TRBV7-8 to TRBJ1-4; TRBD1 is a possible D gene (5 bases). This TCR was sampled from a man in his fifties or sixties with active or convalescent COVID-19. Sequencing was carried out using peripheral blood. CDR3 protein: CASSLMGQSTNEKLFF. In DNA, the CDR3 is TGTGCCAGCAGCCTCATGGGGCAGTCAACTAATGAAAAACTGTTTTTT.